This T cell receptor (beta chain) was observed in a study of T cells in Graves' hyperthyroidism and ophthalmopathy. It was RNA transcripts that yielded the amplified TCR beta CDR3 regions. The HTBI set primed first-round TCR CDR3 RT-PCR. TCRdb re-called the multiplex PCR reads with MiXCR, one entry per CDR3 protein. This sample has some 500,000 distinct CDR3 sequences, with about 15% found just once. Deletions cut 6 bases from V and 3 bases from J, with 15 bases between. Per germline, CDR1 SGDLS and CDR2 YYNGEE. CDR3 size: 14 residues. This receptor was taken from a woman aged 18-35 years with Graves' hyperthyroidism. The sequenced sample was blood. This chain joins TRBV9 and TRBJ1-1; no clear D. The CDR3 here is CASTEGPTHTEAFF. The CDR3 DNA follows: TGTGCCAGCACCGAGGGCCCTACGCACACTGAAGCTTTCTTT. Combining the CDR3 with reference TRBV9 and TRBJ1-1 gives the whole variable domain DSGVTQTPKHLITATGQRVTLRCSPRSGDLSVYWYQQSLDQGLQFLIQYYNGEERAKGNILERFSAQQFPDLHSELNLSSLELGDSALYFCASTEGPTHTEAFFGQGTRLTVV.